The clone carrying this TCR beta chain appeared once. The sample belongs to a study of blood T cell repertoires in COVID-19. Study information: T cells, B-cell-depleted T cells, or PBMCs provided the cDNA or gDNA that served as material.

The V gene lost 6 bases and the J gene lost 7 bases, with 25 bases spanning the gap. CDR3 length: 17 amino acids. In germline, CDR1 is MGHRA, CDR2 YSYEKL. TCRdb keeps only in-frame clones here, not all; method: immunoSEQ multiplex PCR. This sample has approximately 250,000 clones, with 70% to 85% found just once. The J gene is TRBJ2-1, the V gene TRBV4-1, with a tentative D call TRBD2 (6 bases). The sequenced sample was peripheral blood. The receptor's source is a man aged 35-49 years who had recovered from COVID-19. CDR3 in DNA: TGCGCCAGCAGTCATGGACCGGGACTCCCATCTTTGAATGAGCAGTTCTTC. Translating it yields CASSHGPGLPSLNEQFF.